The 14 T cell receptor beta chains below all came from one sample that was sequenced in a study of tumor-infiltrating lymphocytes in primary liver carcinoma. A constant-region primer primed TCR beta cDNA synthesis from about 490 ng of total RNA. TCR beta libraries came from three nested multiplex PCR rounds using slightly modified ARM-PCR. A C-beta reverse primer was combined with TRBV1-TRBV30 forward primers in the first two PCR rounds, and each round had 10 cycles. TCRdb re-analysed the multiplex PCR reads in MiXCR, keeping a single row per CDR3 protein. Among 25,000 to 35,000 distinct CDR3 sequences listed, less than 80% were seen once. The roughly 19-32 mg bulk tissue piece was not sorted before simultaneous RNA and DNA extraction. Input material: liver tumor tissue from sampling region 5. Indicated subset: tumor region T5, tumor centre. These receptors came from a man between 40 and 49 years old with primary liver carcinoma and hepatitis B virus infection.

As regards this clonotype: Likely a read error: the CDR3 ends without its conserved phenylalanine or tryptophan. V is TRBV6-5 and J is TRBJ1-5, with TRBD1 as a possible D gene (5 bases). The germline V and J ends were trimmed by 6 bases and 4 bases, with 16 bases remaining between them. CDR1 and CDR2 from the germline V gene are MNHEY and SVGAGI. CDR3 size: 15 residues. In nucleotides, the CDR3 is TGTGCCAGCAGGTCCCGGTACAGGCTAAATCAGCCCCAGCATGTT. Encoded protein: CASRSRYRLNQPQHV.

The CDR3 DNA follows: TGTGCCATCAGTGTATATGAGGGTGATCAGCCCCAGCATTTT. This sequence encodes CAISVYEGDQPQHF. This sequence joins TRBV10-3 and TRBJ1-5, with unresolved D. Trimming cost V 4 bases and J 5 bases, with 12 bases left between them. The CDR3 spans 14 residues. Germline V gene sequence: CDR1 ENHRY, CDR2 SYGVKD.

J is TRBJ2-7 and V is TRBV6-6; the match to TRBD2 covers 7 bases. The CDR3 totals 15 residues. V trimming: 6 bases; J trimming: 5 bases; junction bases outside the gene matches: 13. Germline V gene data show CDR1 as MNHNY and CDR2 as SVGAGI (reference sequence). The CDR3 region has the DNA TGTGCCAGCAGGCGGACTAGAGGGTGGTTCAACGAGCAGTACTTC. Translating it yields CASRRTRGWFNEQYF.

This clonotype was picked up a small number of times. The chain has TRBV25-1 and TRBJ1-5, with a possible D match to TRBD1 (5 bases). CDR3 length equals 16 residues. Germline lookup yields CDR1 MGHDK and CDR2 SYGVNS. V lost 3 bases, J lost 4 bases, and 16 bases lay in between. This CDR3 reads CASSEATGTLNQPQHF. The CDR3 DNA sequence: TGTGCCAGCAGTGAGGCTACCGGGACCCTAAATCAGCCCCAGCATTTT.

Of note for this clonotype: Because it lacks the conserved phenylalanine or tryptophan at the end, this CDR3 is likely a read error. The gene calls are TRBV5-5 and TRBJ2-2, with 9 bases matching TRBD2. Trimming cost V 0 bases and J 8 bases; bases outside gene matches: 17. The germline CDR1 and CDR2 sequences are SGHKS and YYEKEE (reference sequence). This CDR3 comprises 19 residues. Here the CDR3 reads CASSLASPSSGSWTGELFL. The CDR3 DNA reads TGTGCCAGCAGCTTGGCTTCTCCCAGTAGCGGGAGTTGGACTGGGGAGCTGTTTTTA.

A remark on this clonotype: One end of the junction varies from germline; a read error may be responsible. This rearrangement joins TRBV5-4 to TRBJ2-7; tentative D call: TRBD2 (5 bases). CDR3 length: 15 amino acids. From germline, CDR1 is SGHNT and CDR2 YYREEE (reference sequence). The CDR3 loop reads CASSGGLAGSYGQYF. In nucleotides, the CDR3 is TGTGCCAGCAGCGGAGGCCTAGCTGGATCCTACGGGCAGTACTTC.

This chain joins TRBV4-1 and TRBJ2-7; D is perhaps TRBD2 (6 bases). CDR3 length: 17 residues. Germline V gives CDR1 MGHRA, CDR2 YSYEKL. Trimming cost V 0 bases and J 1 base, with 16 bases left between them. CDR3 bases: TGCGCCAGCAGCCAAGAACCTACGGAGGGGTCATCCTACGAGCAGTACTTC. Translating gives CASSQEPTEGSSYEQYF.

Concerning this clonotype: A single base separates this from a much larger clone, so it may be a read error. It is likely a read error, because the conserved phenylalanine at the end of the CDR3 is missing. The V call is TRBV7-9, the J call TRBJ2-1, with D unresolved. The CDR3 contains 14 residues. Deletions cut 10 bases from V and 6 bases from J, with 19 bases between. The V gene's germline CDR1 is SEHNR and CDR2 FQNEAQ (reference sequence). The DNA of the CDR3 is TGTGCCAACAGTAAAAGTATCCGGGCCAATGAGCAGTTCCTC. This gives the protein CANSKSIRANEQFL.

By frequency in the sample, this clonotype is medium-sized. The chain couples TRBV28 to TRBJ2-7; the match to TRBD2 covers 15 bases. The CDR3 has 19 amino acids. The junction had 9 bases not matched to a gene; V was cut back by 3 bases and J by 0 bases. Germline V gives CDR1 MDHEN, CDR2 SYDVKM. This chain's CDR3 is CASSFFGLAGGRISYEQYF. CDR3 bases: TGTGCCAGCAGTTTTTTCGGACTAGCGGGAGGGCGAATCTCCTACGAGCAGTACTTC.

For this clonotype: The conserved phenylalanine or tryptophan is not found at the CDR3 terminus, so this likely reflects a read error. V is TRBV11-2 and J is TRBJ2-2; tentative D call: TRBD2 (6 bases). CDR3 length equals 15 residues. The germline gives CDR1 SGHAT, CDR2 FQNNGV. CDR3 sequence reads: CASGFAGSNTGELFS. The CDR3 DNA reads TGTGCCAGCGGCTTTGCGGGATCAAACACCGGGGAGCTGTTTTCT.

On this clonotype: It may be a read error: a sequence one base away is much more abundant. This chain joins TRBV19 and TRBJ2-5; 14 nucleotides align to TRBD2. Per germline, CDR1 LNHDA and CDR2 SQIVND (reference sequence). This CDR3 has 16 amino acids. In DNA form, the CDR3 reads TGTGTCAGTAGTATAGCCGGACTAGCGGGAGGCGAGACCCAGTACTTC. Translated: CVSSIAGLAGGETQYF.

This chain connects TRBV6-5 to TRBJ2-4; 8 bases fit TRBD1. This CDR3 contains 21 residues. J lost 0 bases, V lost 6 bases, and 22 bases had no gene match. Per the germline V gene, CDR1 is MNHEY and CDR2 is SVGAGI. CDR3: CASSRTGSHVAVGTAKNIQYF. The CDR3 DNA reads TGTGCCAGCAGCAGGACAGGGTCCCACGTAGCAGTAGGTACAGCCAAAAACATTCAGTACTTC.

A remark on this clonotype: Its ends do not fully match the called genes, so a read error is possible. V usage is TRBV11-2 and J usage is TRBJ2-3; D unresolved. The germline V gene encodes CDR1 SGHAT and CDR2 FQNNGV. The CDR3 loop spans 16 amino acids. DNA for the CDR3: TGTGTCAGCAGCCGTCGACCCATCAACCCCACAGATACGCAGTATTTT. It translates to CVSSRRPINPTDTQYF. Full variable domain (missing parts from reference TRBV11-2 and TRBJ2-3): EAGVAQSPRYKIIEKRQSVAFWCNPISGHATLYWYQQILGQGPKLLIQFQNNGVVDDSQLPKDRFSAERLKGVDSTLKIQPAKLEDSAVYLCVSSRRPINPTDTQYFGPGTRLTVL.

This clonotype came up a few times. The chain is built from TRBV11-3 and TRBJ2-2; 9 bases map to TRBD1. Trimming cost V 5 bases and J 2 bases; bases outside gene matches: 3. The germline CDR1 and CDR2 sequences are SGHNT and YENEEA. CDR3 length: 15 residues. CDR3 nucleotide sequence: TGTGCCAGCAGCCACAGGGGGCCAAACACCGGGGAGCTGTTTTTT. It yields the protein CASSHRGPNTGELFF.